The next 13 T cell receptor beta chains were all read from a single sample in a study of human T cells and chemical hapten exposure. Sample time point: patch test 2, 6 weeks after DPC sensitization. Regarding treatment: therapeutic diphenylcyclopropenone sensitization with weekly scalp DPC. TCRdb ran MiXCR on the RACE reads and lists one entry per CDR3 protein. The sample yields more than 90,000 distinct CDR3 sequences, over 9.5% seen once. The sample was whole blood, taken in connection with sensitization to the hapten diphenylcyclopropenone (DPC). The receptor set was obtained from a woman aged 40 to 49 with alopecia areata. Some clones in this sample may be carry-over from other donors' samples.

This clonotype was seen many times. The chain uses TRBV20-1 and TRBJ2-5; D is unresolved. In germline, CDR1 is DFQATT, CDR2 SNEGSKA (reference sequence). The V end lost 3 bases, the J end lost 4 bases, and 21 bases lay between the germline ends. CDR3 length equals 16 residues. The CDR3 sequence: CSAREFSFSRRETQYF. CDR3 coding DNA: TGCAGTGCTAGGGAGTTCAGTTTTTCAAGAAGAGAGACCCAGTACTTC.

In regard to this clonotype: This may arise from a read error, as a much more abundant clone is one base away. The V call is TRBV29-1, the J call TRBJ1-1; perhaps TRBD1 as D (6 bases). Between the trimmed V and J ends, which lost 6 bases and 2 bases, there was a span of 16 bases. The germline gives CDR1 SQVTM, CDR2 ANQGSEA. The CDR3 contains 14 residues. This CDR3 is CSVRAGVINTEAFF. In DNA form, the CDR3 reads TGCAGCGTCCGGGCAGGGGTAATTAACACTGAAGCTTTCTTT.

This clonotype turned up a few times. This rearrangement joins TRBV19 to TRBJ1-4; 12 bases match TRBD1. CDR1 and CDR2 from the germline V gene are LNHDA and SQIVND (reference sequence). V lost 6 bases to trimming and J lost 6 bases; unmatched junction nucleotides: 11. The CDR3 sequence is 17 residues long. CDR3 sequence (DNA): TGTGCCAGTAGCCGACGGGACAGGGGGCTGCGGGATGAAAAACTGTTTTTT. It is translated as CASSRRDRGLRDEKLFF.

Details on this clonotype: A junction end diverges from the germline sequence, so it may reflect a read error. J is TRBJ1-4 and V is TRBV19; the D is unclear. From germline, CDR1 is LNHDA and CDR2 SQIVND (reference sequence). This CDR3 is built from 17 residues. Here the CDR3 DNA reads TGTGCCGGTAGTTTCCGGGCCCCTCTTGCAACTAATGAAAAACTGTTTTTT. Its protein is CAGSFRAPLATNEKLFF.

This clonotype was recorded at least ten times. This chain connects TRBV29-1 to TRBJ1-2; 11 bases agree with TRBD1. V dropped 3 bases and J dropped 5; count of bases not matched to a gene: 11. CDR3 length: 16 amino acids. CDR1 and CDR2 from the germline V gene are SQVTM and ANQGSEA. This CDR3 reads CSVEWFPGTGGYGYTF. The CDR3, as DNA: TGCAGCGTTGAGTGGTTCCCCGGGACAGGGGGATATGGCTACACCTTC.

This clonotype was detected many times. The chain couples TRBV6-6 to TRBJ2-2; D is perhaps TRBD2 (6 bases). The CDR3 totals 14 residues. The V end was cut by 7 bases, the J end by 3 bases, with 12 bases between. Germline CDR1 MNHNY, CDR2 SVGAGI (reference sequence). In nucleotides, the CDR3 is TGTGCCAGCAAGAGAGGCGGGGACACCGGGGAGCTGTTTTTT. The encoded protein is CASKRGGDTGELFF.

A few counts support this clonotype. The chain has TRBV7-6 and TRBJ2-1; TRBD1 might be the D (6 bases). The CDR3 has 16 residues. CDR1 and CDR2 (germline): SGHVS, FNYEAQ. V was shortened by 5 bases and J by 0 bases, with 14 bases between the two germline ends. CDR3 protein: CASSRSDRSSYNEQFF. The CDR3, as DNA: TGTGCCAGCAGCCGGTCCGACAGGAGCTCCTACAATGAGCAGTTCTTC.

This clonotype was detected many times. CDR3 sequence (DNA): TGTGCCAGCAGCCAAGATCGAGGGACAGGGGTCGGCTACACCTTC. It specifies CASSQDRGTGVGYTF. The chain combines TRBV3-2 with TRBJ1-2; TRBD1, as called in the table, went unchecked against the DNA. TRBV3-2 is designated a pseudogene. The CDR3 spans 15 residues.

This clonotype was counted many times. This chain links TRBV11-2 with TRBJ2-1; either TRBD1 or TRBD2 may supply D (5 bases each). Germline V gene lookup returns CDR1 SGHAT and CDR2 FQNNGV. V was cut by 6 bases and J by 0 bases, with 15 bases left in between. The CDR3 covers 16 residues. The CDR3 DNA reads TGTGCCAGCAGAACCGCCTCGGGACGCTCCTACAATGAGCAGTTCTTC. This gives the protein CASRTASGRSYNEQFF.

The rearrangement joins TRBV7-2 to TRBJ2-1; 13 bases align to TRBD2. The CDR3 length is 15 residues. Losses at the gene ends were 4 bases for V and 9 bases for J; bases not matched to a gene: 6. The germline V gene has CDR1 SGHTA and CDR2 FQGNSA. The CDR3 sequence is CASSSTSGRASEQFF. CDR3 coding DNA: TGTGCCAGCAGCTCAACTAGCGGGAGGGCCAGTGAGCAGTTCTTC. Complete variable domain (other parts from reference TRBV7-2 and TRBJ2-1): GAGVSQSPSNKVTEKGKDVELRCDPISGHTALYWYRQSLGQGLEFLIYFQGNSAPDKSGLPSDRFSAERTGGSVSTLTIQRTQQEDSAVYLCASSSTSGRASEQFFGPGTRLTVL.

This clonotype was recorded a few times. This rearrangement joins TRBV6-5 to TRBJ2-1; 8 bases match TRBD2. CDR3 length: 15 amino acids. Germline CDR1 reads MNHEY; CDR2 reads SVGAGI. V was clipped by 7 bases and J by 8 bases; unmatched bases: 13. CDR3 in amino acids: CASTNREGRVHEQFF. The CDR3 DNA is TGTGCCAGCACTAACCGGGAGGGCCGAGTCCATGAGCAGTTCTTC.

This clonotype was recorded many times. This chain links TRBV19 with TRBJ2-2, with a tentative D call TRBD1 (6 bases). Trimming pared 6 bases from V and 4 bases from J, leaving 12 bases between. This CDR3 comprises 14 residues. Germline V CDR1 and CDR2: LNHDA, SQIVND (reference sequence). The CDR3 DNA reads as TGTGCCAGTAGGCTAGGGGGTAGCACCGGGGAGCTGTTTTTT. It encodes CASRLGGSTGELFF.

In this sample, this clonotype turned up many times. This chain links TRBV6-4 with TRBJ2-1, with D perhaps TRBD2 (7 bases). Trimming stripped 0 bases from V and 4 bases from J, with 16 bases between. The CDR3 has 17 residues. Germline V lookup: CDR1 MRHNA, CDR2 SNTAGT. DNA for the CDR3: TGTGCCAGCAGTGACTCGATGGGGGGGGCCTCATACAATGAGCAGTTCTTC. It yields the protein CASSDSMGGASYNEQFF.